This T cell receptor beta chain came from a study of Ad26.COV2.S vaccination and SARS-CoV-2 variants. Background on the study: Donor was one of the participants in the Ad26.COV2.S arm of the COV1001 trial. The study's findings and limits: Assessments of TCR breadth and depth may have underestimated the total T cell responses.

To note about this clone: Its antigen is unidentified.

Treatment indicated: some 19 received Ad26.COV2.S at low or high dose, single or two shots; several received placebo; per-sample allocation not given. Day 63 following the first vaccine or placebo injection was when the samples were taken. TCRdb keeps only in-frame clones here, not all; method: immunoSEQ multiplex PCR. The sample includes 300,000 to 500,000 clones, 80% to 90% of them seen just once. This clonotype was obtained from a person aged 18-60 years who received the Ad26.COV2.S COVID-19 vaccine or a placebo. The sample in question was peripheral blood, obtained in a trial of Ad26.COV2.S vaccine versus placebo.

CDR3 sequence reads: CASSQARGGGTGELFF. In DNA form, the CDR3 reads TGTGCCAGCAGCCAAGCCCGCGGGGGGGGCACCGGGGAGCTGTTTTTT. The rearrangement links TRBV3-1 (or the pseudogene TRBV3-2) to TRBJ2-2, with 9 bases lining up with TRBD2. Germline trimming cut 1 base from V and 4 bases from J; bases unmatched to any gene: 4. Germline-derived CDR1 and CDR2 are LGHDT and YNNKEL (reference sequence). CDR3 length: 16 amino acids.